The rows below give T cell receptor beta chains drawn from one sample of a study of blood T cell repertoires in COVID-19. Assay used: immunoSEQ multiplex PCR; TCRdb lists only in-frame clones, some missing. The data contain around 140,000 clones, about 86% of them singletons. The sequenced material came from peripheral blood. These receptor sequences come from a human donor in a cohort sampled during active COVID-19. CDR3s include the opening cysteine and the closing phenylalanine or tryptophan. The order of the fields is J gene, V gene, clone size, D gene, CDR3 protein, CDR3 DNA. A D gene is named only where the DNA matches it firmly. A clone size is listed for some rows: how often the clone was seen (once, few, many), or a class if it is expanded.

>TRBJ2-6|TRBV28|few|TRBD1
CASRAGGISGANVLTF
TGTGCCAGCAGAGCAGGGGGTATCTCTGGGGCCAACGTCCTGACTTTC
>TRBJ2-7|TRBV10-3|NA|NA
CATDTGTLHEQYF
TGTGCCACCGACACCGGGACACTCCACGAGCAGTACTTC
>TRBJ1-5|TRBV19|few|NA
CASSYGRNQPQHF
TGTGCCAGTAGTTATGGGCGCAATCAGCCCCAGCATTTT
>TRBJ2-1|TRBV6-5|many|NA
CASLGGDFYNEQFF
TGTGCCAGCCTAGGCGGGGACTTTTACAATGAGCAGTTCTTC
>TRBJ2-7|TRBV7-9|NA|NA
CASSQGTIYEQYF
TGTGCCAGCAGCCAAGGGACAATCTACGAGCAGTACTTC
>TRBJ2-1|TRBV21-1|NA|NA
CASTNGTDYNEQFF
TGTGCCAGCACCAATGGGACAGACTACAATGAGCAGTTCTTC
>TRBJ1-2|TRBV7-9|NA|TRBD1
CASSLADRGRGGYTF
TGTGCCAGCAGCTTAGCGGACAGGGGGCGGGGGGGCTACACCTTC
>TRBJ2-5|TRBV5-1|NA|NA
CASGMEGLGETQYF
TGCGCCAGTGGTATGGAGGGCCTCGGGGAGACCCAGTACTTC
>TRBJ2-3|TRBV28|few|TRBD2
CASSLRAGREGQNTQYF
TGTGCCAGCAGTTTACGGGCAGGGCGGGAGGGTCAAAATACGCAGTATTTT
>TRBJ1-5|TRBV19|few|NA
CASSIPRFGNQPQHF
TGTGCCAGTAGTATCCCCAGATTCGGCAATCAGCCCCAGCATTTT
>TRBJ2-7|TRBV27|NA|TRBD2
CASSFGAGGSYEQYF
TGTGCCAGCAGTTTTGGGGCGGGAGGCTCCTACGAGCAGTACTTC
>TRBJ2-7|TRBV5-1|NA|NA
CASSLGPDSYEQYF
TGCGCCAGCAGCTTGGGGCCAGACTCCTACGAGCAGTACTTC
>TRBJ1-1|TRBV29-1|NA|NA
CSVGLGGRGAFF
TGCAGCGTGGGGTTGGGGGGTAGGGGAGCTTTCTTT
>TRBJ2-7|TRBV7-9|NA|TRBD1
CASSLVQGAGEQYF
TGTGCCAGCAGCTTAGTGCAGGGGGCGGGCGAGCAGTACTTC
>TRBJ2-1|TRBV6-2/TRBV6-3|NA|TRBD2
CASSYSPTSGRAYEQFF
TGTGCCAGCAGTTACTCCCCGACTAGCGGGAGGGCCTATGAGCAGTTCTTC
>TRBJ2-1|TRBV4-1|NA|TRBD2
CASSQPSGLQFF
TGCGCCAGCAGCCAACCTAGCGGGTTGCAGTTCTTC
>TRBJ2-6|TRBV24-1|NA|NA
CATSDRTASGANVLTF
TGTGCCACCAGTGACCGAACTGCCTCTGGGGCCAACGTCCTGACTTTC
>TRBJ2-7|TRBV10-2|NA|NA
CASSDGGSYKQYF
TGCGCCAGCAGTGATGGGGGCTCCTACAAGCAGTACTTC
>TRBJ1-2|TRBV9|NA|NA
CASSSFQGHSGGYTF
TGTGCCAGCAGCTCCTTCCAAGGACACAGTGGTGGCTACACCTTC
>TRBJ1-1|TRBV18|NA|NA
CASSPRTGEGRWNTEAFF
TGTGCCAGCTCACCGCGTACAGGCGAGGGGAGGTGGAACACTGAAGCTTTCTTT
>TRBJ1-1|TRBV4-2|once|TRBD1
CASSQGDRGGNTEAFF
TGTGCCAGCAGCCAAGGTGACAGGGGGGGGAACACTGAAGCTTTCTTT
>TRBJ2-7|TRBV15|NA|TRBD2
CATSRGGAGGAYEQYF
TGTGCCACCAGCAGAGGAGGGGCGGGAGGGGCCTACGAGCAGTACTTC
>TRBJ2-3|TRBV2|NA|NA
CASGSSVGGTDTQYF
TGTGCCAGCGGCTCCTCAGTGGGCGGCACAGATACGCAGTATTTT